This is a list of T cell receptor beta chains from one sample in a study of CD8 T cells in Susac syndrome. TCRdb reprocessed the immunoSEQ multiplex PCR reads via MiXCR and lists one record per CDR3 protein. The sample consists of 85,000 to 130,000 distinct CDR3 sequences, approximately 93% of them appearing once. The material sequenced was CD8+ T cells from PBMCs. These TCRs come from a human donor with Susac syndrome. Each CDR3 is given with its conserved first and last residue. The order of the fields is clone size, CDR3 length, V gene, D gene, J gene, CDR3 DNA, CDR3 protein. The D gene is left open where the match is weak. A row's size may be missing; if present it is once, few, many or a size class.

size: NA; length: 15; V: TRBV9; D: TRBD2; J: TRBJ2-1; DNA: TGTGCCAGCAGCGTAGATAGCGGGGGGTACAATGAGCAGTTCTTC; CDR3: CASSVDSGGYNEQFF
size: once; length: 15; V: TRBV12-5; D: TRBD2; J: TRBJ2-1; DNA: TGTGCTAGTGGTCCTTTAGCGGGAACCTACAATGAGCAGTTCTTC; CDR3: CASGPLAGTYNEQFF
size: once; length: 13; V: TRBV12-3/TRBV12-4; D: NA; J: TRBJ1-3; DNA: TGTGCCAGCAGTGGCTCCCCCGGAGACACCATATATTTT; CDR3: CASSGSPGDTIYF
size: once; length: 15; V: TRBV18; D: TRBD1; J: TRBJ1-5; DNA: TGTGCCAGCTCACAGGGACAGGGGAGCAATCAGCCCCAGCATTTT; CDR3: CASSQGQGSNQPQHF
size: NA; length: 12; V: TRBV9; D: NA; J: TRBJ1-1; DNA: TGTGCCAGCAGCGCTAACGGCCCTGAAGCTTTCTTT; CDR3: CASSANGPEAFF
size: NA; length: 14; V: TRBV19; D: NA; J: TRBJ2-7; DNA: TGTGCCAGTAGTATAAAGGGACCTTGGTACGAGCAGTACTTC; CDR3: CASSIKGPWYEQYF
size: NA; length: 14; V: TRBV20-1; D: NA; J: TRBJ2-5; DNA: TGCAGTGCTAGAGATGATGCAGGGTGGGAGACCCAGTACTTC; CDR3: CSARDDAGWETQYF
size: NA; length: 14; V: TRBV29-1; D: TRBD1; J: TRBJ2-7; DNA: TGCAGCGTTTATGTCAGGGGGCTTTTCTACGAGCAGTACTTC; CDR3: CSVYVRGLFYEQYF
size: once; length: 16; V: TRBV20-1; D: NA; J: TRBJ1-1; DNA: TGCAGTGCTAGAGATCGAGTAGGGGGAGTGAGCACTGAAGCTTTCTTT; CDR3: CSARDRVGGVSTEAFF
size: NA; length: 13; V: TRBV20-1; D: NA; J: TRBJ1-1; DNA: TGCAGTGCTAGGTATCTGGGTTGGGCTGAAGCTTTCTTT; CDR3: CSARYLGWAEAFF
size: NA; length: 14; V: TRBV5-4; D: TRBD1; J: TRBJ2-5; DNA: TGTGCCAGCAGCTTGGCAGGGGGCCGGGAGACCCAGTACTTC; CDR3: CASSLAGGRETQYF
size: NA; length: 16; V: TRBV6-1; D: NA; J: TRBJ1-2; DNA: TGTGCCAGCAGTCCCCGGGGAGGACTGCTAAACTATGGCTACACCTTC; CDR3: CASSPRGGLLNYGYTF
size: NA; length: 14; V: TRBV10-3; D: TRBD2; J: TRBJ2-1; DNA: TGTGCCAGATTAGGGAGGGTGCGCTACAATGAGCAGTTCTTC; CDR3: CARLGRVRYNEQFF
size: few; length: 14; V: TRBV7-8; D: TRBD1; J: TRBJ2-2; DNA: TGTGCCAGCAGCTCTACAGGGGCCACCGGGGAGCTGTTTTTT; CDR3: CASSSTGATGELFF
size: NA; length: 13; V: TRBV6-5; D: NA; J: TRBJ2-1; DNA: TGTGCCAGCAGTTACCCCGGGGTTGGTGAGCAGTTCTTC; CDR3: CASSYPGVGEQFF
size: NA; length: 15; V: TRBV12-3/TRBV12-4; D: TRBD2; J: TRBJ2-5; DNA: TGTGCCAGCAGTTCCGGGACTAGCGTCGAAGAGACCCAGTACTTC; CDR3: CASSSGTSVEETQYF
size: NA; length: 18; V: TRBV13; D: NA; J: TRBJ1-6; DNA: TGTGCCAGCAGCTTGGGCATGGCCCTAGGGGGTCGAGATTCACCCCTCCACTTT; CDR3: CASSLGMALGGRDSPLHF
size: NA; length: 15; V: TRBV29-1; D: TRBD1; J: TRBJ2-2; DNA: TGCAGCGTGGACAGGGGAAGGGAAAACACCGGGGAGCTGTTTTTT; CDR3: CSVDRGRENTGELFF
size: NA; length: 14; V: TRBV2; D: NA; J: TRBJ2-5; DNA: TGTGCCAGCCCACTCTCGGGCTACCAAGAGACCCAGTACTTC; CDR3: CASPLSGYQETQYF
size: NA; length: 14; V: TRBV7-9; D: NA; J: TRBJ1-1; DNA: TGTGCCAGCTGGTCGCCAGGGACAAACACTGAAGCTTTCTTT; CDR3: CASWSPGTNTEAFF
size: few; length: 11; V: TRBV6-6; D: NA; J: TRBJ2-1; DNA: TGTGCCAGCAGCTCGGGGGTCGAGCAGTTCTTC; CDR3: CASSSGVEQFF
size: once; length: 15; V: TRBV5-1; D: NA; J: TRBJ1-1; DNA: TGCGCCAGCAGCTTGGGATGGGGCTCCAACACTGAAGCTTTCTTT; CDR3: CASSLGWGSNTEAFF
size: NA; length: 16; V: TRBV6-5; D: NA; J: TRBJ2-3; DNA: TGTGCCAGCAGTTACTCCCGCTCAACTAGCACAGATACGCAGTATTTT; CDR3: CASSYSRSTSTDTQYF
size: NA; length: 13; V: TRBV14; D: NA; J: TRBJ1-2; DNA: TGTGCCAGCACCCAACGCGAGATTCGCGGCTACACCTTC; CDR3: CASTQREIRGYTF
size: NA; length: 15; V: TRBV29-1; D: NA; J: TRBJ1-3; DNA: TGCAGCGTTGAGAGGACGGGGACCTCTGGAAACACCATATATTTT; CDR3: CSVERTGTSGNTIYF
size: NA; length: 15; V: TRBV9; D: NA; J: TRBJ1-1; DNA: TGTGCCAGCAGCGCGTCAGGGGCTGGGAACACTGAAGCTTTCTTT; CDR3: CASSASGAGNTEAFF
size: NA; length: 15; V: TRBV14; D: NA; J: TRBJ1-3; DNA: TGTGCCAGCAGCCAAATCAGGACAGTTGGAAACACCATATATTTT; CDR3: CASSQIRTVGNTIYF
size: NA; length: 18; V: TRBV12-3/TRBV12-4; D: TRBD1; J: TRBJ2-1; DNA: TGTGCCAGCAGTTTACGGGAGAGCCGGACAGGGGGTTACAATGAGCAGTTCTTC; CDR3: CASSLRESRTGGYNEQFF
size: once; length: 12; V: TRBV18; D: NA; J: TRBJ2-1; DNA: TGTGCCAGCTCACCAACAGCGAATGAGCAGTTCTTC; CDR3: CASSPTANEQFF
size: NA; length: 17; V: TRBV19; D: NA; J: TRBJ1-5; DNA: TGTGCCACCCTGGATGGGGCGGGGCAGACTAGCAATCAGCCCCAGCATTTT; CDR3: CATLDGAGQTSNQPQHF
size: once; length: 13; V: TRBV5-1; D: NA; J: TRBJ2-7; DNA: TGCGCCAGCAGCTTGGCGACCTCCTACGAGCAGTACTTC; CDR3: CASSLATSYEQYF
size: NA; length: 12; V: TRBV7-9; D: NA; J: TRBJ1-1; DNA: TGTGCCAGCACCGTACTGAACACTGAAGCTTTCTTT; CDR3: CASTVLNTEAFF
size: NA; length: 15; V: TRBV9; D: NA; J: TRBJ1-1; DNA: TGTGCCAGCAGCCATCTTAGGGGGGATGGAACTGAAGCTTTCTTT; CDR3: CASSHLRGDGTEAFF
size: NA; length: 16; V: TRBV12-3/TRBV12-4; D: NA; J: TRBJ1-2; DNA: TGTGCCAGCGGAACTACCGGGAGCACCCGTAACTATGGCTACACCTTC; CDR3: CASGTTGSTRNYGYTF
size: NA; length: 14; V: TRBV5-4; D: NA; J: TRBJ1-5; DNA: TGTGCCAGCAGCTTGGAGGCCGCTTTTCAGCCCCAGCATTTT; CDR3: CASSLEAAFQPQHF
size: NA; length: 16; V: TRBV9; D: NA; J: TRBJ2-1; DNA: TGTGCCAGCAGCGGACCAGAAATTAGCTCCTACAATGAGCAGTTCTTC; CDR3: CASSGPEISSYNEQFF
size: NA; length: 15; V: TRBV5-6; D: NA; J: TRBJ2-5; DNA: TGTGCCAGCAGCCACAGCCGGGGGGCCGAAGAGACCCAGTACTTC; CDR3: CASSHSRGAEETQYF
size: NA; length: 14; V: TRBV12-3/TRBV12-4; D: TRBD2; J: TRBJ2-3; DNA: TGTGCCAGTCGACTAGCGGGGGGGCTGGATACGCAGTATTTT; CDR3: CASRLAGGLDTQYF
size: NA; length: 13; V: TRBV12-3/TRBV12-4; D: NA; J: TRBJ2-1; DNA: TGTGCCAGCAGTCCCCCCCGTGGAAATGAGCAGTTCTTC; CDR3: CASSPPRGNEQFF
size: NA; length: 12; V: TRBV6-2/TRBV6-3; D: NA; J: TRBJ1-2; DNA: TGTGCCAGCACCCAGGGTTCCTATGGCTACACCTTC; CDR3: CASTQGSYGYTF
size: NA; length: 16; V: TRBV7-9; D: TRBD2; J: TRBJ2-3; DNA: TGTGCCAGCAGCTCGGCTAGCGGGGAGTTAATGGATACGCAGTATTTT; CDR3: CASSSASGELMDTQYF
size: NA; length: 12; V: TRBV29-1; D: NA; J: TRBJ2-2; DNA: TGCAGCGTTGTGGGGGGCTCCGGGGAGCTGTTTTTT; CDR3: CSVVGGSGELFF
size: NA; length: 13; V: TRBV5-6; D: NA; J: TRBJ2-4; DNA: TGTGCCAGCAGCCGGGACACCGAAAACATTCAGTACTTC; CDR3: CASSRDTENIQYF